This T cell receptor beta chain originates from a study of blood T cell repertoires in COVID-19. Across the study: From T cells, B-cell-depleted T cells, or PBMCs came the material, which was cDNA or gDNA.

TCRdb keeps only in-frame clones here, not all; method: immunoSEQ multiplex PCR. Counted here are around 200,000 clones, 85% to 90% occurring once; the ten biggest clones make up 0.5% to 0.75%. The germline CDR1 and CDR2 sequences are MNHEY and SVGAGI. Trimming pared 7 bases from V and 8 bases from J, leaving 15 bases between. The CDR3 contains 13 residues. The chain combines TRBV6-5 with TRBJ2-1, with TRBD1 as a possible D gene (5 bases). The receptor comes from a man over 45 with acute or convalescent COVID-19. The specimen was peripheral blood. The CDR3 DNA reads TGTGCCAGCACTGGCAGGGTTGTTTATGAGCAGTTCTTC. This gives the protein CASTGRVVYEQFF.